The sequence of this T cell receptor (beta chain) was determined in a study of blood T cell repertoires in COVID-19. Sequencing was performed with immunoSEQ multiplex PCR; in TCRdb, only in-frame clones are kept and a portion is missing. Among 190,000 or so clones listed, 85% to 90% were seen once. The CDR3 has 12 residues. The V gene's germline CDR1 is SGHDT and CDR2 YYEEEE. Trimming removed 3 bases at V and 10 bases at J, with 13 bases between. The sample was peripheral blood. This receptor was obtained from a woman in her sixties or seventies with acute or convalescent COVID-19. The rearrangement uses TRBV5-6 and TRBJ2-5; a possible D gene is TRBD2 (5 bases). This chain's CDR3 is CASSSGYRDQYF. The CDR3 coding sequence is TGTGCCAGCAGCTCAGGATACCGGGACCAGTACTTC.